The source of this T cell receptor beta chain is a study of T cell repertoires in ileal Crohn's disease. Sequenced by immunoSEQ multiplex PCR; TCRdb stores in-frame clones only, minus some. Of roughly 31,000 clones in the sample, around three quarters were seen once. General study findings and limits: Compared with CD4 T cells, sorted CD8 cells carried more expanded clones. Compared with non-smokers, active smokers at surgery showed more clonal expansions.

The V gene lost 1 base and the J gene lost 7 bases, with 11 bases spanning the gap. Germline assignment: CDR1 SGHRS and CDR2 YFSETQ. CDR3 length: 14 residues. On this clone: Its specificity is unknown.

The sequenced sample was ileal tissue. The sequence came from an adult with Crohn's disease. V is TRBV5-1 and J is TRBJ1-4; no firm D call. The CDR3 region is CASSLSGPGEKLFF. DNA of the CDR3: TGCGCCAGCAGCTTGTCTGGCCCGGGTGAAAAACTGTTTTTT.